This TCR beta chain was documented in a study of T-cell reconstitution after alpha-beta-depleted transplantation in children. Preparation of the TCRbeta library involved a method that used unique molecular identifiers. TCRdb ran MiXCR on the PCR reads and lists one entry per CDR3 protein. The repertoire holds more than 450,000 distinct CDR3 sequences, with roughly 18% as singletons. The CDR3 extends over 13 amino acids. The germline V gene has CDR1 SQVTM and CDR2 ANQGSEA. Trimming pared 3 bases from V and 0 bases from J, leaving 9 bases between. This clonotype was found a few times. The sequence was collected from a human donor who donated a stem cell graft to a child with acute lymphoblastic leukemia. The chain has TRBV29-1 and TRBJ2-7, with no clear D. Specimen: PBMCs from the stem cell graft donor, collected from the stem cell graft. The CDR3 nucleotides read TGCAGCGTTGAGGATGAGAGCTCCTACGAGCAGTACTTC. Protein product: CSVEDESSYEQYF.